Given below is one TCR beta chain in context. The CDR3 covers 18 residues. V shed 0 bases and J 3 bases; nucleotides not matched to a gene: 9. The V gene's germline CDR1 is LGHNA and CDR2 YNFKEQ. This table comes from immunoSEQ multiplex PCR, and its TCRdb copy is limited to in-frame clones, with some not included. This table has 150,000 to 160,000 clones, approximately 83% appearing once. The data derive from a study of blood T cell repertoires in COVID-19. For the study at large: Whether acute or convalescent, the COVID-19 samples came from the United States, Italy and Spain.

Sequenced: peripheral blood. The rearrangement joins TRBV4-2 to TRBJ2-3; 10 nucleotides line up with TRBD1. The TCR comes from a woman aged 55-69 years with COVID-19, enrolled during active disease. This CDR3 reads CASSQDGGQGRRTDTQYF. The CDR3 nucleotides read TGTGCCAGCAGCCAAGATGGGGGACAGGGGAGGAGGACAGATACGCAGTATTTT.